This T cell receptor (beta chain) is drawn from a study of blood T cells in healthy people across ages. Each sample had at least 6.5 million PBMCs isolated. Total RNA was extracted at no less than 6 micrograms per sample. Per the germline V gene, CDR1 is KGHDR and CDR2 is SFDVKD. With V trimmed by 9 bases and J by 14 bases, 15 bases remained unmatched. The CDR3 has 15 residues. A sample-barcoded 5' primer and a J-beta primer mix were used in a second PCR of roughly 6 to 11 cycles. Each CDR3 protein is one row after TCRdb ran MiXCR on the 5' RACE reads. This repertoire shows hundreds of thousands of distinct CDR3 sequences, 58% found once; its top ten account for around 20%.

The sequence was collected from a man aged 25-45 years in good health. The V gene is TRBV24-1, the J gene TRBJ1-6, with TRBD1 matching 10 bases. Sample: blood. CDR3 in DNA: TGTGCCACCGCTCATGTCCGGGACAGGGGTAGGACCCTCCACTTT. It yields the protein CATAHVRDRGRTLHF.